One T cell receptor (beta chain) is described in this entry. The sample belongs to a study of cytomegalovirus exposure and HLA in healthy donors. Germline trimming cut 4 bases from V and 8 bases from J; bases unmatched to any gene: 7. From germline, CDR1 is LNHNV and CDR2 YYDKDF (reference sequence). This CDR3 has 13 amino acids. The repertoire was sequenced with immunoSEQ multiplex PCR; TCRdb's copy has only in-frame clones and lacks some. Among tens of thousands of clones listed, around nine tenths were seen once. The sequenced sample consisted of PBMCs. This clonotype was sampled from a woman under 30 in good health and CMV-seropositive. The chain has TRBV15 and TRBJ1-2; 7 bases are shared with TRBD1. CDR3 bases: TGTGCCACCAGCACCCGACAGGGTATGGGCTACACCTTC. The encoded protein is CATSTRQGMGYTF.